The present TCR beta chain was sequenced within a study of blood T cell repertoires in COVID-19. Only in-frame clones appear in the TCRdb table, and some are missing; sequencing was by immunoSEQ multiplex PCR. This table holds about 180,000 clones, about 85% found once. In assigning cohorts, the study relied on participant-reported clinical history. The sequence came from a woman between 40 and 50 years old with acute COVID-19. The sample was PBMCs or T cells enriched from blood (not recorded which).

In nucleotides, the CDR3 is TGCAGTGCTAGTCACCCTCCCTACCTCCTAACTGAAGCTTTCTTT. Its translation is CSASHPPYLLTEAFF. The V call is TRBV20-1, the J call TRBJ1-1; D ambiguous. Germline assignment: CDR1 DFQATT and CDR2 SNEGSKA (reference sequence). Trimming removed 3 bases from V and 5 bases from J, with 19 bases in between. There are 15 residues in the CDR3.